A selection of T cell receptor beta chains follows, all from one sample in a study of T cell changes during pregnancy in multiple sclerosis. The assay was immunoSEQ multiplex PCR, and TCRdb's table has in-frame clones only and misses some. The sample shows some 29,000 clones, roughly 90% of them seen only once. The sample in question was CD8+ T cells from peripheral blood mononuclear cells, obtained after pregnancy. The receptors were sampled from a female donor with multiple sclerosis, enrolled in a pregnancy study. CDR3s include the opening cysteine and the closing phenylalanine or tryptophan. Each record gives: clone size, V gene, J gene, D gene, CDR3 DNA, CDR3 protein. The D gene is left open where the match is weak. Clone size is shown for a subset of rows, as once, few, many or a class of expanded clone.

clone size: .; V gene: TRBV29-1; J gene: TRBJ2-7; D gene: .; CDR3 DNA: TGCAGCGTTGAGTCTGACAGGGAGGAATCTCCCTACGAGCAGTACTTC; CDR3 protein: CSVESDREESPYEQYF
clone size: .; V gene: TRBV7-2; J gene: TRBJ2-7; D gene: .; CDR3 DNA: TGTGCCAGCAGCCCAACACGGAGTTTCTACGAGCAGTACTTC; CDR3 protein: CASSPTRSFYEQYF
clone size: few; V gene: TRBV4-1; J gene: TRBJ1-1; D gene: TRBD1; CDR3 DNA: TGCGCCAGCAGCCAAGAACCCGGGACAGGGTACGGGACTGAAGCTTTCTTT; CDR3 protein: CASSQEPGTGYGTEAFF
clone size: .; V gene: TRBV6-1; J gene: TRBJ2-1; D gene: .; CDR3 DNA: TGTGCCAGCAGTGAAGGCAGACAAGAGCAGTTCTTC; CDR3 protein: CASSEGRQEQFF
clone size: .; V gene: TRBV7-9; J gene: TRBJ2-5; D gene: TRBD1; CDR3 DNA: TGTGCCAGCAGCCCTCGGACAGGGGAGGAGACCCAGTACTTC; CDR3 protein: CASSPRTGEETQYF
clone size: many; V gene: TRBV7-9; J gene: TRBJ1-2; D gene: .; CDR3 DNA: TGTGCCAGCAGCTTATGGTGGGACACAGACTTTAACTATGGCTACACCTTC; CDR3 protein: CASSLWWDTDFNYGYTF
clone size: .; V gene: TRBV2; J gene: TRBJ2-7; D gene: TRBD1; CDR3 DNA: TGTGCCAGCATTTCGGGACAGGTATATGGGGAGCAGTACTTC; CDR3 protein: CASISGQVYGEQYF
clone size: .; V gene: TRBV27; J gene: TRBJ2-1; D gene: .; CDR3 DNA: TGTGCCTCGCGGGGAGTTTACAATGAGCAGTTCTTC; CDR3 protein: CASRGVYNEQFF
clone size: .; V gene: TRBV2; J gene: TRBJ1-1; D gene: TRBD1; CDR3 DNA: TGTGCCAGCAGTGAAGCAACAGGGGGCTTTGATGAAGCTTTCTTT; CDR3 protein: CASSEATGGFDEAFF
clone size: .; V gene: TRBV28; J gene: TRBJ1-1; D gene: TRBD1; CDR3 DNA: TGTGCCAGCAGCCCCCGAGACAGGGGGCCTTTGAAAGCTTTCTTT; CDR3 protein: CASSPRDRGPLKAFF
clone size: .; V gene: TRBV7-9; J gene: TRBJ2-7; D gene: .; CDR3 DNA: TGTGCCAGCAGCTTAGGCGGCTATCTAATTTCGGAGCAGTACTTC; CDR3 protein: CASSLGGYLISEQYF
clone size: few; V gene: TRBV6-6; J gene: TRBJ1-5; D gene: .; CDR3 DNA: TGTGCCAGCAGGAAACCAGGGGATAGCAATCAGCCCCAGCATTTT; CDR3 protein: CASRKPGDSNQPQHF
clone size: .; V gene: TRBV7-8; J gene: TRBJ2-2; D gene: .; CDR3 DNA: TGTGCCAGCAGCTTAGCGAGGGTTGGGTGGGAGCTGTTTTTT; CDR3 protein: CASSLARVGWELFF
clone size: .; V gene: TRBV4-3; J gene: TRBJ1-4; D gene: .; CDR3 DNA: TGCGCCAGCAGCCGAATTGAAGGGGCTGGTGAAAAACTGTTTTTT; CDR3 protein: CASSRIEGAGEKLFF
clone size: .; V gene: TRBV7-8; J gene: TRBJ2-7; D gene: .; CDR3 DNA: TGTGCCAGCAGCTTAGTCAGGCCTCTCTCCTACGAGCAGTACTTC; CDR3 protein: CASSLVRPLSYEQYF
clone size: .; V gene: TRBV7-9; J gene: TRBJ2-7; D gene: .; CDR3 DNA: TGTGCCAGCGAGAGGACACATCAATTTTCCTACGAGCAGTACTTC; CDR3 protein: CASERTHQFSYEQYF
clone size: .; V gene: TRBV6-5; J gene: TRBJ1-4; D gene: .; CDR3 DNA: TGTGCCAGCAGTTACTTAAACAGGGCAACTAATGAAAAACTGTTTTTT; CDR3 protein: CASSYLNRATNEKLFF
clone size: once; V gene: TRBV7-9; J gene: TRBJ2-5; D gene: .; CDR3 DNA: TGTGCCAGCAGGACAGGTCGAGAGACCCAGTACTTC; CDR3 protein: CASRTGRETQYF
clone size: .; V gene: TRBV29-1; J gene: TRBJ2-1; D gene: TRBD2; CDR3 DNA: TGCAGCGTCGACCCCTTACTAGCGGGAGACTACAATGAGCAGTTCTTC; CDR3 protein: CSVDPLLAGDYNEQFF
clone size: .; V gene: TRBV30; J gene: TRBJ2-1; D gene: TRBD2; CDR3 DNA: TGTGCCTGGCAGGGAATAGCGGGAGTATGGTCAAATGAGCAGTTCTTC; CDR3 protein: CAWQGIAGVWSNEQFF
clone size: .; V gene: TRBV19; J gene: TRBJ2-7; D gene: TRBD1; CDR3 DNA: TGTGCCAGTAGCCGACAGGGGTTCTCCTACGAGCAGTACTTC; CDR3 protein: CASSRQGFSYEQYF
clone size: .; V gene: TRBV11-3; J gene: TRBJ2-1; D gene: .; CDR3 DNA: TGTGCCAGCAGCTTAGGTGGGGGATCCAGGGAGGAGTTCTTC; CDR3 protein: CASSLGGGSREEFF
clone size: .; V gene: TRBV6-5; J gene: TRBJ2-7; D gene: .; CDR3 DNA: TGTGCCAGCAGTTCCATGATCCAGGGATACGAGCAGTACTTC; CDR3 protein: CASSSMIQGYEQYF
clone size: .; V gene: TRBV7-3; J gene: TRBJ2-1; D gene: TRBD2; CDR3 DNA: TGTGCCAGCAGCTCGCCTCCTAGCGGAGAGCAGTTCTTC; CDR3 protein: CASSSPPSGEQFF
clone size: .; V gene: TRBV4-2; J gene: TRBJ2-6; D gene: .; CDR3 DNA: TGTGCCAGCAGCCAAGACAGCTCTGGGGCCAACGTCCTGACTTTC; CDR3 protein: CASSQDSSGANVLTF
clone size: .; V gene: TRBV4-2; J gene: TRBJ2-3; D gene: TRBD2; CDR3 DNA: TGTGCCAGCAGCCAAGATTTCAGCGGGACCTTCACAGATACGCAGTATTTT; CDR3 protein: CASSQDFSGTFTDTQYF
clone size: once; V gene: TRBV5-4; J gene: TRBJ2-3; D gene: .; CDR3 DNA: TGTGCCAGCAGAAATTTAAGGGTAGGGGCAGATACGCAGTATTTT; CDR3 protein: CASRNLRVGADTQYF
clone size: once; V gene: TRBV10-3; J gene: TRBJ1-1; D gene: .; CDR3 DNA: TGTGCCATCAGTGAGCCCGCGGGGGAAGCTTTCTTT; CDR3 protein: CAISEPAGEAFF
clone size: medium-sized; V gene: TRBV6-4; J gene: TRBJ2-3; D gene: TRBD1; CDR3 DNA: TGTGCCAGCAGTGACTCACAGGGGGCAGATACGCAGTATTTT; CDR3 protein: CASSDSQGADTQYF
clone size: .; V gene: TRBV19; J gene: TRBJ1-1; D gene: TRBD1; CDR3 DNA: TGTGCCAGTAGTATCCTGCCCGGCCAGGGGGCTCTACCCACTGAAGCTTTCTTT; CDR3 protein: CASSILPGQGALPTEAFF
clone size: .; V gene: TRBV30; J gene: TRBJ1-5; D gene: .; CDR3 DNA: TGTGCCTGGAGTTGGGTGGGACAACTACCGGAACCCTACCTAGGGCCCCAGCATTTT; CDR3 protein: CAWSWVGQLPEPYLGPQHF
clone size: .; V gene: TRBV6-5; J gene: TRBJ2-1; D gene: .; CDR3 DNA: TGTGCCAGCAGTTACAGTGAGGAGAGCTCCTACAATGAGCAGTTCTTC; CDR3 protein: CASSYSEESSYNEQFF